These 30 T cell receptor beta chains were all obtained from the same sample, sequenced in a study of response to subunit inactivated influenza vaccine. MiXCR, applied by TCRdb to the RT-PCR reads, yields one record per CDR3 protein. The table shows more than 700,000 distinct CDR3 sequences, with about 20% occurring only once. The sequenced sample was PBMCs from blood, obtained roughly 5 days after vaccination. These receptors came from a man in his fifties who received an inactivated influenza vaccine.

The V and J genes are TRBV27 and TRBJ1-1; D is ambiguous. With 5 bases removed from V and 6 bases from J, the gap between germline ends came to 19 bases. The CDR3 runs 15 residues. From germline, CDR1 is MNHEY and CDR2 SMNVEV (reference sequence). CDR3 region: CASSLMFKGRSEAFF. The CDR3 nucleotides are TGTGCCAGCAGTCTAATGTTTAAAGGGAGGTCTGAAGCTTTCTTT.

The sample holds a few counts of this clonotype. V and J are TRBV7-2 and TRBJ2-1, with 9 nucleotides matching TRBD2. Germline V CDR1 and CDR2: SGHTA, FQGNSA. Losses at the gene ends were 1 base for V and 0 bases for J; bases not matched to a gene: 4. The CDR3 covers 17 residues. This CDR3 reads CASSLGGGAVSYNEQFF. CDR3 DNA: TGTGCCAGCAGCTTAGGCGGGGGGGCCGTCTCCTACAATGAGCAGTTCTTC.

V usage is TRBV11-2 and J usage is TRBJ2-1; D not certain. The germline CDR1 and CDR2 sequences are SGHAT and FQNNGV. This CDR3 has 14 residues. With 1 base removed from V and 8 bases from J, the gap between germline ends came to 12 bases. The CDR3 DNA reads TGTGCCAGCAGCTTAGTGTTAGGATCTTATGAGCAGTTCTTC. Its translation: CASSLVLGSYEQFF. Filled out from reference TRBV11-2 and TRBJ2-1, the complete variable domain reads EAGVAQSPRYKIIEKRQSVAFWCNPISGHATLYWYQQILGQGPKLLIQFQNNGVVDDSQLPKDRFSAERLKGVDSTLKIQPAKLEDSAVYLCASSLVLGSYEQFFGPGTRLTVL.

The rearrangement links TRBV29-1 to TRBJ2-1; 8 bases are shared with TRBD2. The trim removed 6 bases at V and 3 bases at J, leaving 7 bases unmatched. CDR3 length: 14 residues. Per the germline V gene, CDR1 is SQVTM and CDR2 is ANQGSEA. CDR3 nucleotides: TGCAGCGTCTCGGGTAGCGGGATCTACAATGAGCAGTTCTTC. It translates to CSVSGSGIYNEQFF.

This clonotype was found a few times. The chain is built from TRBV10-3 and TRBJ2-3; D is perhaps TRBD1 (6 bases). Trimming cost V 9 bases and J 3 bases, with 13 bases left between them. Germline V gene sequence: CDR1 ENHRY, CDR2 SYGVKD. This CDR3 region has 13 residues. CDR3 residues: CAILQGSTDTQYF. The CDR3 DNA reads TGTGCCATTCTACAGGGATCGACAGATACGCAGTATTTT.

Only a few counts were recorded for this clonotype. The chain employs TRBV5-6 and TRBJ2-1; 8 nucleotides match TRBD2. The CDR3 runs to 15 residues. V lost 0 bases, J lost 4 bases, and 3 bases stayed unmatched. The germline CDR1 and CDR2 sequences are SGHDT and YYEEEE. CDR3 sequence (DNA): TGTGCCAGCAGCTTGGTGACTAGCGTTTACAATGAGCAGTTCTTC. Translation: CASSLVTSVYNEQFF. The variable domain in full, completed from reference TRBV5-6 and TRBJ2-1, reads DAGVTQSPTHLIKTRGQQVTLRCSPKSGHDTVSWYQQALGQGPQFIFQYYEEEERQRGNFPDRFSGHQFPNYSSELNVNALLLGDSALYLCASSLVTSVYNEQFFGPGTRLTVL.

This clonotype was counted once. V is TRBV25-1 and J is TRBJ2-1, with D unresolved. The CDR3 runs 13 residues. V was clipped by 3 bases and J by 8 bases, with 11 bases between them. CDR1 and CDR2 from the germline V gene are MGHDK and SYGVNS. CDR3 sequence reads: CASSDSRRDEQFF. DNA of the CDR3: TGTGCCAGCAGTGATTCGCGCCGAGATGAGCAGTTCTTC.

This clonotype was detected many times. This chain joins TRBV10-3 and TRBJ1-2; no reliable D call. Germline CDR1 is ENHRY and CDR2 is SYGVKD. The CDR3 spans 13 residues. The V gene lost 0 bases and the J gene lost 4 bases, with 6 bases spanning the gap. The CDR3 spells CAISESGSYGYTF. CDR3 sequence (DNA): TGTGCCATCAGTGAGTCGGGCAGCTATGGCTACACCTTC.

This chain connects TRBV20-1 to TRBJ1-5; tentative D call: TRBD1 (6 bases). The germline V gene has CDR1 DFQATT and CDR2 SNEGSKA (reference sequence). CDR3 length: 15 amino acids. V shed 5 bases and J shed 4 bases, with 18 bases lying between them. The CDR3 DNA reads as TGCAGTGCTCCAGCCGGGGGCTTCCCTAATCAGCCCCAGCATTTT. Its translation: CSAPAGGFPNQPQHF.

V gene TRBV6-1 combines with J gene TRBJ2-7; the D is unclear. Between the trimmed V and J ends, which lost 3 bases and 6 bases, there was a span of 30 bases. The germline V gene encodes CDR1 MNHNS and CDR2 SASEGT. The CDR3 is 19 residues long. CDR3 sequence reads: CASSDPRPSLGAPGLEQYF. Written as DNA, the CDR3 is TGTGCCAGCAGTGATCCTCGCCCCAGTCTCGGAGCGCCCGGCCTCGAGCAGTACTTC.

The rearrangement links TRBV12-3 or TRBV12-4 to TRBJ1-2, with 8 bases identical to TRBD1. The J segment lost 4 bases and the V segment lost 6 bases, leaving 13 bases of the junction unmatched. The CDR3 has 16 residues. The CDR3: CASSFLSDREGYGYTF. The CDR3 region has the DNA TGTGCCAGCAGCTTTCTTTCGGACAGGGAGGGCTATGGCTACACCTTC.

This clonotype was observed a few times. At one boundary the junction diverges from the germline segment, which might be a read error. The chain couples TRBV7-9 to TRBJ1-1; D remains ambiguous. This CDR3 is built from 11 residues. The germline CDR1 and CDR2 sequences are SEHNR and FQNEAQ (reference sequence). The CDR3 here is CASSLPTGETF. CDR3 DNA sequence: TGTGCCAGCAGCTTACCCACCGGGGAAACTTTT.

The V gene is TRBV6-5, the J gene TRBJ2-7; the D gene is possibly TRBD2 (6 bases). Trimming left V 0 bases short and J 2 bases short, with 14 bases between. The CDR3 is 16 amino acids. Germline lookup yields CDR1 MNHEY and CDR2 SVGAGI. CDR3 sequence: CASSYSTGTGAYEQYF. CDR3 in DNA: TGTGCCAGCAGTTACTCTACCGGGACTGGAGCCTACGAGCAGTACTTC.

This clonotype was counted only a few times. The chain employs TRBV20-1 and TRBJ2-1; 11 bases are shared with TRBD2. CDR1 and CDR2 from the germline V gene are DFQATT and SNEGSKA (reference sequence). V shed 5 bases and J 7 bases; nucleotides not matched to a gene: 10. This CDR3 is built from 15 residues. CDR3 in amino acids: CSADKLAGDRNEQFF. DNA of the CDR3: TGCAGTGCTGATAAACTAGCGGGGGATAGGAATGAGCAGTTCTTC.

The chain joins TRBV28 to TRBJ2-5, with 8 positions matching TRBD2. CDR1 and CDR2 from the germline V gene are MDHEN and SYDVKM. With 10 bases clipped from V and 5 bases from J, the junction kept 6 bases outside the gene matches. The CDR3 contains 12 residues. The CDR3 region is CATGLAWETQYF. The CDR3 DNA reads as TGTGCCACCGGACTAGCCTGGGAGACCCAGTACTTC.

This clonotype was found a few times. V is TRBV6-1 and J is TRBJ2-3; D uncertain. In germline, CDR1 is MNHNS, CDR2 SASEGT. The CDR3 contains 14 residues. V lost 6 bases and J lost 5, with 15 bases in between. The CDR3 spells CASRLLVGRDTQYF. The CDR3 region has the DNA TGTGCCAGCAGGCTCCTAGTCGGTAGAGATACGCAGTATTTT.

This chain uses TRBV4-3 with TRBJ2-7; tentatively, D is TRBD2 (5 bases). Germline V lookup: CDR1 LGHNA, CDR2 YSLEER. The CDR3 has 16 residues. The germline V and J ends were trimmed by 1 base and 1 base, with 14 bases remaining between them. The CDR3 region is CASSQALSSRSYEQYF. As DNA, the CDR3 is TGCGCCAGCAGCCAAGCACTATCTAGCAGGTCCTACGAGCAGTACTTC.

J is TRBJ2-5 and V is TRBV5-1; D is uncertain. Germline V gene lookup returns CDR1 SGHRS and CDR2 YFSETQ. V was pared by 2 bases and J by 5 bases, with 19 bases between. The CDR3 loop spans 16 amino acids. In DNA form, the CDR3 reads TGCGCCAGCAGCTTTAGTCCTACCCGGTACGGGGAGACCCAGTACTTC. It is translated as CASSFSPTRYGETQYF.

This clonotype was seen a handful of times. The chain carries TRBV15 and TRBJ2-2; TRBD2 might be the D (5 bases). V was pared by 0 bases and J by 3 bases, with 23 bases between. Looked up from germline, CDR1 is LNHNV and CDR2 is YYDKDF (reference sequence). CDR3 length: 20 residues. CDR3 DNA sequence: TGTGCCACCAGCAGAGATCTCAGGACTCCTTACCGGTCGGACACCGGGGAGCTGTTTTTT. Translating it yields CATSRDLRTPYRSDTGELFF.

This clonotype was observed a few times. This CDR3 is CASSQDAGGNQPQHF. The CDR3 DNA is TGTGCCAGCAGCCAAGATGCGGGTGGCAATCAGCCCCAGCATTTT. The chain has TRBV4-2 and TRBJ1-5; D gene ambiguous. CDR1 is LGHNA and CDR2 is YNFKEQ in the germline V gene. The V and J ends lost 0 bases and 2 bases respectively, with 8 bases between them. The CDR3 is made up of 15 amino acids.

The chain links TRBV20-1 to TRBJ2-1; 10 bases line up with TRBD2. The CDR3 contains 13 residues. With V trimmed by 8 bases and J by 10 bases, 11 bases remained unmatched. Germline-derived CDR1 and CDR2 are DFQATT and SNEGSKA (reference sequence). The CDR3 DNA follows: TGCAGTCCCCAGGCTAGCGGGGGCGGGGAGCAGTTCTTC. It translates to CSPQASGGGEQFF.

The sample holds a few counts of this clonotype. The chain employs TRBV5-1 and TRBJ2-1; 10 bases agree with TRBD2. The CDR3 has 16 residues. V trimming: 1 base; J trimming: 2 bases; junction bases outside the gene matches: 3. CDR1 and CDR2 from the germline V gene are SGHRS and YFSETQ. The CDR3 sequence: CASSLRAGGTYNEQFF. Here the CDR3 DNA reads TGCGCCAGCAGCTTGAGAGCGGGAGGGACCTACAATGAGCAGTTCTTC.

This clonotype was seen a handful of times. This chain's CDR3 is CASSHGMNTEAFF. The CDR3, as DNA: TGTGCCAGCAGTCACGGCATGAACACTGAAGCTTTCTTT. This chain joins TRBV6-6 and TRBJ1-1, with D unresolved. CDR1 and CDR2 from the germline V gene are MNHNY and SVGAGI (reference sequence). CDR3 length: 13 amino acids. Trimming took 5 bases from V and 0 from J, leaving 7 bases between them.

This clonotype turned up a few times. The gene calls are TRBV7-2 and TRBJ2-7; D is possibly TRBD2 (5 bases). Germline-derived CDR1 and CDR2 are SGHTA and FQGNSA. V shed 0 bases and J shed 3 bases, with 9 bases lying between them. The CDR3 covers 14 residues. The CDR3 DNA is TGTGCCAGCAGCTTAGCGCCGACTATCTACGAGCAGTACTTC. Amino acids: CASSLAPTIYEQYF.

This chain connects TRBV6-1 to TRBJ2-1; D remains unclear. Deletions cut 6 bases from V and 1 base from J, with 10 bases between. CDR1 is MNHNS and CDR2 is SASEGT in the germline V gene. This CDR3 contains 14 residues. The CDR3 nucleotides read TGTGCCAGCAGCCGCGAGAATTCCTACAATGAGCAGTTCTTC. Encoded protein: CASSRENSYNEQFF.

There are many counts of this clonotype. The chain links TRBV5-1 to TRBJ2-7; D might be TRBD1 (5 bases). V lost 1 base, J lost 6 bases, and 8 bases lay in between. The CDR3 is made up of 12 amino acids. The germline CDR1 and CDR2 sequences are SGHRS and YFSETQ. Here the CDR3 DNA reads TGCGCCAGCAGCTTGCAGGGCTCCGAGCAGTACTTC. Its translation is CASSLQGSEQYF.

This clonotype was found a few times. This chain links TRBV20-1 with TRBJ1-1; D is unresolved. The ends were cut back, 3 bases at V and 4 bases at J, with 12 bases in the middle. CDR3 length equals 13 residues. The germline V gene encodes CDR1 DFQATT and CDR2 SNEGSKA (reference sequence). CDR3 sequence: CSASGGPGTEAFF. CDR3 bases: TGCAGTGCTAGTGGCGGGCCAGGCACTGAAGCTTTCTTT.

The CDR3 nucleotides read TGTGCCAGCAGCGACAGGGCTGCAGATACGCAGTATTTT. It is translated as CASSDRAADTQYF. The V call is TRBV6-1, the J call TRBJ2-3; 7 positions match TRBD1. The CDR3 extends over 13 amino acids. Germline assignment: CDR1 MNHNS and CDR2 SASEGT. V lost 6 bases, J lost 4 bases, and 4 bases stayed unmatched.

The chain employs TRBV6-2 or TRBV6-3 and TRBJ1-1; the D is unclear. This CDR3 has 14 amino acids. CDR1 is MNHEY and CDR2 is SVGEGT in the germline V gene. V lost 4 bases and J lost 3, with 12 bases in between. This CDR3 reads CASSSQPSDTEAFF. The CDR3 nucleotides are TGTGCCAGCAGTTCACAGCCCTCGGACACTGAAGCTTTCTTT.

This clonotype was picked up a small number of times. V and J are TRBV20-1 and TRBJ2-1; 9 bases fit TRBD2. The CDR3 is 13 amino acids. V lost 7 bases to trimming and J lost 5 bases; unmatched junction nucleotides: 6. From germline, CDR1 is DFQATT and CDR2 SNEGSKA (reference sequence). The CDR3: CSVSGGFHNEQFF. The CDR3, as DNA: TGCAGTGTGAGCGGGGGGTTTCACAATGAGCAGTTCTTC.